A single sample is the source of the 2 T cell receptor beta chains below, sequenced in a study of T-cell reconstitution after alpha-beta-depleted transplantation in children. During its preparation, the TCRbeta library received unique molecular identifiers. TCRdb recomputed calls from the PCR reads with MiXCR, one row per CDR3 protein. Of more than 200,000 distinct CDR3 sequences detected, approximately 15% appear once; the ten largest clones hold around 44%. The material sequenced was PBMCs, mostly from graft donor cells, taken 360 days after TCRalphabeta/CD19-depleted stem cell transplant. These receptors were collected from a male patient between 2 and 9 years old who had a stem cell transplant for acute lymphoblastic leukemia, so the T cells may come from the graft donor.

This clonotype was counted between two and nine times. The J gene is TRBJ2-7, the V gene TRBV12-3 or TRBV12-4; D not resolved. Trimming stripped 3 bases from V and 4 bases from J, with 22 bases between. The CDR3 is 17 residues long. CDR3 amino acids: CASSFETGSLSGYEQYF. As DNA, the CDR3 is TGTGCCAGCAGTTTCGAAACGGGTTCCCTTTCGGGTTACGAGCAGTACTTC.

The table lists this clonotype with many counts. The chain has TRBV15 and TRBJ2-6; the D is unclear. V shed 0 bases and J shed 4 bases, with 7 bases lying between them. CDR1 is LNHNV and CDR2 is YYDKDF in the germline V gene (reference sequence). CDR3 length: 15 amino acids. The CDR3 region has the DNA TGTGCCACCAGCAGAGATCGATCCGGGGCCAACGTCCTGACTTTC. It codes for CATSRDRSGANVLTF.